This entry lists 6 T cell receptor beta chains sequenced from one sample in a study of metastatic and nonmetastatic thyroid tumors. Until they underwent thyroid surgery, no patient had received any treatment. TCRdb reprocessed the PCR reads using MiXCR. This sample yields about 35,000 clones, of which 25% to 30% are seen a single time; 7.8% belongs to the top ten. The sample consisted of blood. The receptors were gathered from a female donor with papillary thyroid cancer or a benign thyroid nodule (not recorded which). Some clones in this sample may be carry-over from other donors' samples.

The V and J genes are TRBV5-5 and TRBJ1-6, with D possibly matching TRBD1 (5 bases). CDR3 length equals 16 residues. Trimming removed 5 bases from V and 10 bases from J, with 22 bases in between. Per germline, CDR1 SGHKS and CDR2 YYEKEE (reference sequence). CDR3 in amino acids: CASRFTDAGGRSPLHF. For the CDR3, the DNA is TGTGCCAGCAGATTCACGGACGCCGGGGGTCGATCACCCCTCCACTTT.

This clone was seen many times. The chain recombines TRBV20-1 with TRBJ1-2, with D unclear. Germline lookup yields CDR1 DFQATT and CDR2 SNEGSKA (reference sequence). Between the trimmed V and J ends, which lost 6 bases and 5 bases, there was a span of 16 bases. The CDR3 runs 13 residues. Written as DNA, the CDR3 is TGCAGTGCCCCTGCGGCAGTGCCTTATGGCTACACCTTC. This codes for CSAPAAVPYGYTF.

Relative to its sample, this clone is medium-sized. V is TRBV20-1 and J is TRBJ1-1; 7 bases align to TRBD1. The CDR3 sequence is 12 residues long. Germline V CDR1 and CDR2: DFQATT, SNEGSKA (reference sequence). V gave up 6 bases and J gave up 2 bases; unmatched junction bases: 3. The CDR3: CSAGTANTEAFF. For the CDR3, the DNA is TGCAGTGCCGGGACAGCTAACACTGAAGCTTTCTTT.

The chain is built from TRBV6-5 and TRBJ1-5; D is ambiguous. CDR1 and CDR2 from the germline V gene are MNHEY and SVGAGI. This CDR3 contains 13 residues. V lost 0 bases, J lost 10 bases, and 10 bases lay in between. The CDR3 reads CASSYSKMSPQHF. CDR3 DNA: TGTGCCAGCAGTTACTCTAAGATGAGTCCCCAGCATTTT.

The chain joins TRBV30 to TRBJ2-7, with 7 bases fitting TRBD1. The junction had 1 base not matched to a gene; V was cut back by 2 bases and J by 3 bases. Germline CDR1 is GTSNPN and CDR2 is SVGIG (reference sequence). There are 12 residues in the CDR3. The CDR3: CAWSRDSYEQYF. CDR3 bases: TGTGCCTGGAGTAGGGACAGCTACGAGCAGTACTTC.

CDR3 region: CASSLEDRGLFREQFF. Written as DNA, the CDR3 is TGCGCCAGCAGCTTGGAGGACAGGGGGCTCTTTCGGGAGCAGTTCTTC. The V and J genes are TRBV5-1 and TRBJ2-1; 11 bases map to TRBD1. The CDR3 totals 16 residues. CDR1 and CDR2 (germline): SGHRS, YFSETQ. J gave up 10 bases and V 0 bases, and 9 bases lay outside the gene matches.